The 24 T cell receptor beta chains below were found in one sample sequenced in a study of blood T cells in healthy people across ages. Sample-barcoded 5' priming and a J-beta primer mix drove a second PCR of about 6 to 12 cycles. TCRdb independently ran MiXCR on the 5' RACE reads; one entry per CDR3 protein. The sample holds 650,000 to 800,000 distinct CDR3 sequences, approximately 48% seen once. The sequencing sample was made of blood. The source of these receptors is a man aged 60 to 69 in good health.

CDR3 in amino acids: CASSKGAGTRAFF. The CDR3, as DNA: TGTGCCAGCAGCAAAGGAGCGGGGACACGCGCTTTCTTT. This chain uses TRBV21-1 with TRBJ1-1; the table gives TRBD1 as D, unverified against the DNA. TRBV21-1 has pseudogene status. This CDR3 contains 13 residues.

The table lists this clonotype with many counts. CDR3 sequence reads: CASSLFRTGNEQYF. The CDR3 nucleotides are TGCGCCAGCAGCTTGTTCCGGACAGGTAACGAGCAGTACTTC. The V and J genes are TRBV5-1 and TRBJ2-4; TRBD1 aligns across 7 bases. The last part of the DNA fits TRBJ2-7 better; the J call may be wrong. The CDR3 consists of 14 residues. CDR1 is SGHRS and CDR2 is YFSETQ in the germline V gene.

The chain is built from TRBV6-1 and TRBJ1-4; D not certain. This CDR3 contains 15 residues. Germline V gene lookup returns CDR1 MNHNS and CDR2 SASEGT. V was trimmed by 3 bases and J by 7 bases, leaving 15 bases between them. This CDR3 reads CASSDPSRGGEKLFF. The CDR3 region has the DNA TGTGCCAGCAGTGACCCCAGCCGAGGTGGTGAAAAACTGTTTTTT.

The chain has TRBV7-2 and TRBJ2-3; TRBD1 matches 8 bases. Germline CDR1 and CDR2: SGHTA and FQGNSA. Trimming removed 5 bases from V and 1 base from J; junction bases left unmatched: 11. This CDR3 has 17 amino acids. The CDR3, as DNA: TGTGCCAGCAGCCTGGTAGGGGGACAGGTCCGCACAGATACGCAGTATTTT. Its protein is CASSLVGGQVRTDTQYF.

Points on this clonotype: This may come from a read error, since a much larger clone is one base off. V gene TRBV20-1 combines with J gene TRBJ2-5; the D is unclear. The V gene's germline CDR1 is DFQATT and CDR2 SNEGSKA (reference sequence). V shed 7 bases and J shed 11 bases, with 17 bases lying between them. The CDR3 is made up of 11 amino acids. The CDR3 DNA is TGCAGTGGTTGGGAAGTGAGTGAGCAGTACTTC. Its translation: CSGWEVSEQYF.

This chain links TRBV6-2 or TRBV6-3 with TRBJ2-5, with no clear D. Per the germline V gene, CDR1 is MNHEY and CDR2 is SVGEGT. V lost 11 bases and J lost 2, with 15 bases in between. The CDR3 extends over 13 amino acids. CDR3 DNA sequence: TGTGCCGCGTACGGGCAGCCACAAGAGACCCAGTACTTC. As protein: CAAYGQPQETQYF.

This clonotype has a count of ten or more. The gene calls are TRBV7-9 and TRBJ1-2; D uncertain. CDR1 is SEHNR, CDR2 FQNEAQ, per germline (reference sequence). The ends were cut back, 5 bases at V and 7 bases at J, with 14 bases in the middle. The CDR3 extends over 13 amino acids. The CDR3 bases are TGTGCCAGCAGCGCCCCAAGGACGGGTGGCTACACCTTC. It is translated as CASSAPRTGGYTF.

This clonotype occurred once. V and J are TRBV7-9 and TRBJ2-3; D is possibly TRBD2 (6 bases). Trimming stripped 5 bases from V and 4 bases from J, with 16 bases between. Germline CDR1 SEHNR, CDR2 FQNEAQ (reference sequence). The CDR3 has 15 residues. The CDR3 region is CASSATSRASDTQYF. Written as DNA, the CDR3 is TGTGCCAGCAGCGCCACTAGCCGGGCCTCAGATACGCAGTATTTT.

The chain uses TRBV9 and TRBJ1-2; D might be TRBD1 (5 bases). The germline V and J ends were trimmed by 0 bases and 5 bases, with 17 bases remaining between them. CDR1 and CDR2 (germline): SGDLS, YYNGEE. The CDR3 covers 16 residues. DNA for the CDR3: TGTGCCAGCAGCGTAGAAGAAGCCCCTGGGGGATATGGCTACACCTTC. Its translation: CASSVEEAPGGYGYTF.

The genes are TRBV7-2 and TRBJ2-3, with 7 nucleotides matching TRBD1. The trim removed 5 bases at V and 6 bases at J, leaving 8 bases unmatched. The CDR3 is 14 residues long. Germline values: CDR1 SGHTA, CDR2 FQGNSA. Here the CDR3 DNA reads TGTGCCAGCAGCGTCGGACAGGCCCCTGATACGCAGTATTTT. Amino acids: CASSVGQAPDTQYF.

There are a few counts of this clonotype. The V call is TRBV11-1, the J call TRBJ2-1; 13 bases map to TRBD2. The germline CDR1 and CDR2 sequences are SGHAT and FQDESV (reference sequence). The CDR3 contains 15 residues. The V gene end was trimmed by 6 bases and the J gene end by 6 bases; junction bases not matched to a gene: 5. The CDR3 coding sequence is TGTGCCAGCAGACAAGGACTAGCGGGGGCCAATGAGCAGTTCTTC. This translates into CASRQGLAGANEQFF. The entire variable domain, with the rest obtained from reference TRBV11-1 and TRBJ2-1, is as follows: EAEVAQSPRYKITEKSQAVAFWCDPISGHATLYWYRQILGQGPELLVQFQDESVVDDSQLPKDRFSAERLKGVDSTLKIQPAELGDSAMYLCASRQGLAGANEQFFGPGTRLTVL.

This clonotype occurred a few times. The chain employs TRBV4-3 and TRBJ2-5, with 8 bases fitting TRBD1. CDR3 length equals 15 residues. J lost 11 bases, V lost 0 bases, and 11 bases had no gene match. CDR1 and CDR2 (germline): LGHNA, YSLEER. The CDR3: CASSQESGQGMKQYF. CDR3 sequence (DNA): TGCGCCAGCAGCCAAGAGTCCGGACAGGGTATGAAACAGTACTTC.

The genes are TRBV30 and TRBJ1-1; D possibly corresponds to TRBD1 (6 bases). V was shortened by 2 bases and J by 3 bases, with 10 bases between the two germline ends. This CDR3 is 13 amino acids long. CDR1 and CDR2 (germline): GTSNPN, SVGIG (reference sequence). This CDR3 reads CAWSPGAYTEAFF. Written as DNA, the CDR3 is TGTGCCTGGAGTCCGGGGGCATACACTGAAGCTTTCTTT. Variable domain in full (rest from reference TRBV30 and TRBJ1-1): SQTIHQWPATLVQPVGSPLSLECTVEGTSNPNLYWYRQAAGRGLQLLFYSVGIGQISSEVPQNLSASRPQDRQFILSSKKLLLSDSGFYLCAWSPGAYTEAFFGQGTRLTVV.

This clonotype was found a few times. V and J are TRBV20-1 and TRBJ1-2; D is unclear. The V and J ends lost 6 bases and 0 bases respectively, with 11 bases between them. CDR3 size: 13 residues. Germline V gives CDR1 DFQATT, CDR2 SNEGSKA (reference sequence). The CDR3 here is CSAIGVSNYGYTF. The CDR3 region has the DNA TGCAGTGCCATTGGAGTTTCTAACTATGGCTACACCTTC.

The chain joins TRBV5-5 to TRBJ2-7, with D hard to call. This CDR3 is built from 13 residues. Trimming took off 0 bases at V and 3 bases at J, with 7 bases between the two ends. Germline values: CDR1 SGHKS, CDR2 YYEKEE (reference sequence). CDR3 residues: CASSLEHLYEQYF. Here the CDR3 DNA reads TGTGCCAGCAGCTTGGAACACCTCTACGAGCAGTACTTC.

V is TRBV4-3 and J is TRBJ1-1, with TRBD1 identical over 7 bases. The germline gives CDR1 LGHNA, CDR2 YSLEER. The junction had 6 bases not matched to a gene; V was cut back by 0 bases and J by 8 bases. The CDR3 is 14 amino acids. The DNA of the CDR3 is TGCGCCAGCAGCCAAGATAGGGGACAGTCGGAAGCTTTCTTT. Amino acids: CASSQDRGQSEAFF.

This sequence joins TRBV5-5 and TRBJ2-5; 7 nucleotides align to TRBD1. Germline loops: CDR1 SGHKS, CDR2 YYEKEE (reference sequence). The V gene end was trimmed by 4 bases and the J gene end by 3 bases; junction bases not matched to a gene: 9. The CDR3 consists of 15 residues. CDR3 region: CASSTRQGTEETQYF. CDR3 nucleotide sequence: TGTGCCAGCAGCACAAGACAGGGTACGGAAGAGACCCAGTACTTC.

The chain joins TRBV28 to TRBJ2-1, with no clear D. From germline, CDR1 is MDHEN and CDR2 SYDVKM. This CDR3 spans 12 amino acids. V lost 3 bases and J 12 bases, leaving 12 bases between the germline ends. The chain's CDR3 is CASSFAGLWQFF. In DNA, the CDR3 is TGTGCCAGCAGTTTTGCCGGGCTATGGCAGTTCTTC.

The chain links TRBV12-3 or TRBV12-4 to TRBJ1-1; D is unclear. The CDR3 loop spans 14 amino acids. The V and J ends lost 7 bases and 1 base respectively, with 13 bases between them. CDR3 in amino acids: CASKVPGGNTEAFF. DNA of the CDR3: TGTGCCAGCAAAGTCCCAGGTGGGAACACTGAAGCTTTCTTT.

The chain has TRBV9 and TRBJ2-5; tentative D call: TRBD2 (6 bases). Germline V lookup: CDR1 SGDLS, CDR2 YYNGEE. The ends were cut back, 1 base at V and 4 bases at J, with 8 bases in the middle. The CDR3 has 13 residues. The CDR3 DNA sequence: TGTGCCAGCAGCGTATCCGGGGGAGAGACCCAGTACTTC. It translates to CASSVSGGETQYF.

CDR3 loop: CASSYGQSRPLQFYEQYF. DNA for the CDR3: TGTGCCAGCAGTTATGGACAGAGCCGGCCCCTACAGTTCTACGAGCAGTACTTC. V and J are TRBV6-5 and TRBJ2-7; maybe TRBD1 (6 bases). The V end lost 3 bases, the J end lost 3 bases, and 24 bases lay between the germline ends. CDR3 size: 18 residues. Germline CDR1 is MNHEY and CDR2 is SVGAGI.

The rearrangement uses TRBV5-1 and TRBJ1-2; 7 positions agree with TRBD1. The ends lost 4 bases at V and 6 bases at J; junction bases unmatched: 15. Germline V CDR1 and CDR2: SGHRS, YFSETQ. The length of the CDR3 is 16 residues. The CDR3 here is CASSPEPRQGEDGYTF. CDR3 sequence (DNA): TGCGCCAGCAGCCCCGAACCTAGACAGGGAGAGGATGGCTACACCTTC.

This clonotype was seen only a few times. The chain has TRBV6-1 and TRBJ2-5; 8 nucleotides match TRBD1. The V segment lost 3 bases and the J segment 5 bases; nucleotides outside the gene matches: 8. The CDR3 is 15 residues long. Germline lookup yields CDR1 MNHNS and CDR2 SASEGT. The CDR3 nucleotides read TGTGCCAGCAGTGAGGCATGGACAGGGCGGGAGACCCAGTACTTC. Amino acids: CASSEAWTGRETQYF.

Note on this clonotype: One end of the junction does not line up with germline, which may come from a read error. The rearrangement links TRBV20-1 to TRBJ1-2; TRBD1 aligns across 7 bases. The CDR3 has 14 residues. CDR1 is DFQATT and CDR2 is SNEGSKA in the germline V gene (reference sequence). Here the CDR3 DNA reads TGCAGTGCTAGAGTAGCCGGGACAGAATATGGCCACACCTTC. Encoded protein: CSARVAGTEYGHTF.